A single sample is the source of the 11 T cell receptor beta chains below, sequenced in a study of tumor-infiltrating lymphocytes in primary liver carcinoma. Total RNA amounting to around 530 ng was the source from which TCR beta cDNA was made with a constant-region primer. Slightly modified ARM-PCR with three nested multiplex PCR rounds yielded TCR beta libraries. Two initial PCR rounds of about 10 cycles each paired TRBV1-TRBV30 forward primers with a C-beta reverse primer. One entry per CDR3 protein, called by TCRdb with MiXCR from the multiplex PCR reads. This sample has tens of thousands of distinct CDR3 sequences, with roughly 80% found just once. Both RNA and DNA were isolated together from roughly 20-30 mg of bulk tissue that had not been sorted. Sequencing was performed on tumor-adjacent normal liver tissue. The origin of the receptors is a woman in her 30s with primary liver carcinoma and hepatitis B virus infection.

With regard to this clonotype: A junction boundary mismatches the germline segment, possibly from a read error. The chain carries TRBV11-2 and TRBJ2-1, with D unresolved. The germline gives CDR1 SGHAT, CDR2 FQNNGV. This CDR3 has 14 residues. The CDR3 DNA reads TGTGCCATCAGCCTCGTGAGGACGTGGAATGAGCAGTTCTTC. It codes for CAISLVRTWNEQFF.

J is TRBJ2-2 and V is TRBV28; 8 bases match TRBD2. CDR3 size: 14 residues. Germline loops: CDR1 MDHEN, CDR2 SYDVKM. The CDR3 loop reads CASAGGWEVGELFF. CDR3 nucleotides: TGTGCAAGCGCGGGGGGATGGGAAGTCGGGGAGCTGTTTTTT.

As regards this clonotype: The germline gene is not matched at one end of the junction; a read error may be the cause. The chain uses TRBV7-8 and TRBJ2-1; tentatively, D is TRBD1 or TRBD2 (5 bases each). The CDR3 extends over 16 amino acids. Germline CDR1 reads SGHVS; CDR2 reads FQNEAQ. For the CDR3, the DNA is TGTGCCAGCAGCCCCCCCCGGGGCGGAGTGTACATTGAGCAGTTCTTC. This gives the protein CASSPPRGGVYIEQFF.

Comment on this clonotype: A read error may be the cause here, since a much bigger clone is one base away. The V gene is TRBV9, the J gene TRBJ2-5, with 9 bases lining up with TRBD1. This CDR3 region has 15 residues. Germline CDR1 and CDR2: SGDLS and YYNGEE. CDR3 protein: CARSVDGQGRETQYF. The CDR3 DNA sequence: TGTGCCAGGAGCGTAGATGGACAGGGGAGAGAGACCCAGTACTTC.

The chain's CDR3 is CASSPYNGTGAYYEQFF. The CDR3 DNA follows: TGTGCCAGCAGCCCCTACAACGGGACAGGGGCCTACTACGAGCAGTTCTTC. The chain recombines TRBV11-2 with TRBJ2-7; 10 bases match TRBD1. The better agreement between TRBJ2-1 and the DNA end casts doubt on the J call. This CDR3 contains 17 residues. Germline V gives CDR1 SGHAT, CDR2 FQNNGV.

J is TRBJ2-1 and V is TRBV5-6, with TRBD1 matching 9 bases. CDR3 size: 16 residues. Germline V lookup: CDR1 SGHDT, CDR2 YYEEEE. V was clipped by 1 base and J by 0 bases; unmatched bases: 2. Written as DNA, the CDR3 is TGTGCCAGCAGCTTGACGGGACAGGGCTCCTACAATGAGCAGTTCTTC. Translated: CASSLTGQGSYNEQFF.

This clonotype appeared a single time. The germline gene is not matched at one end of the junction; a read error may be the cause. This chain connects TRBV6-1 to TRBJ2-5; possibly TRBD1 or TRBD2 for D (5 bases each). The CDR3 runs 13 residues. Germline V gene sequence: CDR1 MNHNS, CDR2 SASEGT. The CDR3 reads CASPTHLGETRYF. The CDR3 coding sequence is TGTGCCAGCCCCACACATCTGGGGGAGACCCGGTACTTC.

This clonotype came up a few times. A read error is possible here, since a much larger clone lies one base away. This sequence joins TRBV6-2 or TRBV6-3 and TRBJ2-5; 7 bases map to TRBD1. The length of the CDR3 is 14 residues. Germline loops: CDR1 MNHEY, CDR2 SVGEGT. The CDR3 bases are TGTGTCAGCAGTTACTCGACAGGGAGAGAGACCCAGTACTTC. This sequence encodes CVSSYSTGRETQYF.

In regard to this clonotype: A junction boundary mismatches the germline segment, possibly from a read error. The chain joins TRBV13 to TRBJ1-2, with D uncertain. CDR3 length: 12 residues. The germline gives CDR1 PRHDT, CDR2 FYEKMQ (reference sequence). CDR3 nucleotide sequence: TGTGTCAGCAGCTTACCCGGGGATGGCTACACCTTC. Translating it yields CVSSLPGDGYTF. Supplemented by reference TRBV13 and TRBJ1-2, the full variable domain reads AAGVIQSPRHLIKEKRETATLKCYPIPRHDTVYWYQQGPGQDPQFLISFYEKMQSDKGSIPDRFSAQQFSDYHSELNMSSLELGDSALYFCVSSLPGDGYTFGSGTRLTVV.

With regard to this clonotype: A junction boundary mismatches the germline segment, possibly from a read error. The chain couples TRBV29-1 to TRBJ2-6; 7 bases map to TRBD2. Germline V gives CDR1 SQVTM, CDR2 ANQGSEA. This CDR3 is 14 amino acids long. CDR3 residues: CRVAGGSGANVLTF. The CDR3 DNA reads TGCAGGGTTGCCGGGGGGTCAGGGGCCAACGTCCTGACTTTC.

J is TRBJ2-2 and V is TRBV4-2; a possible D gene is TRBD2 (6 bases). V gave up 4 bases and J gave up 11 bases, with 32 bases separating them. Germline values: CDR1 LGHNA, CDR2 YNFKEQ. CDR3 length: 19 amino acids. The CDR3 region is CASSLSGVANGSKSGELFF. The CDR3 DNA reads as TGTGCCAGCAGCCTAAGCGGCGTGGCTAACGGGAGTAAGAGCGGTGAGCTGTTTTTT.